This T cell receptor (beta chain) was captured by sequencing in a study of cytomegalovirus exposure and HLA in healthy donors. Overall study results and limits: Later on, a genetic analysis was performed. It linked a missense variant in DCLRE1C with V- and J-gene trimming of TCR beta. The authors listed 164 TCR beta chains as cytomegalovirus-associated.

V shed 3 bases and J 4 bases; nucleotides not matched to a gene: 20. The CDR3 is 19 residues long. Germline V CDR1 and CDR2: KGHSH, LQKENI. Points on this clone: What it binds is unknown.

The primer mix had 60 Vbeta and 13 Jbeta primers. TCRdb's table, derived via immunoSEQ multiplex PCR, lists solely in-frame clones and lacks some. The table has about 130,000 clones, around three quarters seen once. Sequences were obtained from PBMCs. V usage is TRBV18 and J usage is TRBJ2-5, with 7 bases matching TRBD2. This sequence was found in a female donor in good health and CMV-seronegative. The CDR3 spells CASSPPLSAGVSRSETQYF. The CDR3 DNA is TGTGCCAGCTCACCCCCCCTGTCGGCGGGAGTATCTCGTTCAGAGACCCAGTACTTC.